The 29 T cell receptor beta chains listed next were all sequenced from one sample in a study of cytomegalovirus exposure and HLA in healthy donors. Measured with immunoSEQ multiplex PCR; TCRdb has only the in-frame clones, and not every one. The sample includes 59,000 or so clones, 89% of them seen just once. Sequencing was carried out using PBMCs. The receptors were sampled from a woman aged 18-29 years in good health and CMV-seronegative.

The CDR3 coding sequence is TGTGCCAGCAGCTTAGCTAGCGGGCAAATCTACGAGCAGTACTTC. Protein: CASSLASGQIYEQYF. The genes are TRBV7-2 and TRBJ2-7; 7 bases are shared with TRBD2. Germline values: CDR1 SGHTA, CDR2 FQGNSA. The CDR3 length is 15 residues. Trimming at V came to 0 bases and at J to 3 bases, leaving 5 bases not matched to a gene.

This chain uses TRBV28 with TRBJ2-5; D perhaps matches TRBD2 (6 bases). CDR3 length: 14 amino acids. CDR1 and CDR2 (germline): MDHEN, SYDVKM. Trimming took 7 bases from V and 2 from J, leaving 14 bases between them. This CDR3 is CASKPWRVQETQYF. The CDR3 nucleotides read TGTGCCAGCAAGCCCTGGAGGGTACAAGAGACCCAGTACTTC.

This chain connects TRBV5-1 to TRBJ2-7; 11 bases map to TRBD2. The germline gives CDR1 SGHRS, CDR2 YFSETQ. CDR3 length equals 15 residues. The junction had 8 bases not matched to a gene; V was cut back by 4 bases and J by 5 bases. The CDR3 loop reads CASSPTGTSGHEQYF. DNA for the CDR3: TGCGCCAGCAGCCCAACCGGGACTAGCGGCCACGAGCAGTACTTC.

The genes are TRBV30 and TRBJ2-7; D call uncertain. The CDR3 sequence is 11 residues long. Germline assignment: CDR1 GTSNPN and CDR2 SVGIG (reference sequence). Trimming pared 6 bases from V and 2 bases from J, leaving 8 bases between. CDR3 protein: CACGSAYEQYF. The CDR3 nucleotides read TGTGCCTGTGGCAGCGCCTACGAGCAGTACTTC.

The rearrangement uses TRBV11-2 and TRBJ1-5; D remains ambiguous. Per the germline V gene, CDR1 is SGHAT and CDR2 is FQNNGV. V dropped 1 base and J dropped 5 bases, with 15 bases sitting between them. This CDR3 has 16 amino acids. The CDR3, as DNA: TGTGCCAGCAGCTTAGGTCGGGAAGGGAGGGATCAGCCCCAGCATTTT. Translation: CASSLGREGRDQPQHF. The full variable domain, with the rest looked up from reference TRBV11-2 and TRBJ1-5, is EAGVAQSPRYKIIEKRQSVAFWCNPISGHATLYWYQQILGQGPKLLIQFQNNGVVDDSQLPKDRFSAERLKGVDSTLKIQPAKLEDSAVYLCASSLGREGRDQPQHFGDGTRLSIL.

This chain uses TRBV27 with TRBJ2-1; the D gene is possibly TRBD2 (6 bases). The CDR3 runs to 16 residues. Between the trimmed V and J ends, which lost 0 bases and 3 bases, there was a span of 12 bases. Germline V gene lookup returns CDR1 MNHEY and CDR2 SMNVEV (reference sequence). The CDR3 DNA follows: TGTGCCAGCAGTTTATCGGGGGAGGTTGTCTACAATGAGCAGTTCTTC. Translation gives CASSLSGEVVYNEQFF.

V gene TRBV9 combines with J gene TRBJ2-1; D perhaps matches TRBD2 (5 bases). Trimming took 3 bases from V and 0 from J, leaving 10 bases between them. The germline gives CDR1 SGDLS, CDR2 YYNGEE. The CDR3 loop spans 15 amino acids. The CDR3 region is CASSAYTSSYNEQFF. CDR3 coding DNA: TGTGCCAGCAGCGCCTATACTAGCTCCTACAATGAGCAGTTCTTC.

J is TRBJ1-3 and V is TRBV7-2; tentatively, D is TRBD1 (6 bases). From germline, CDR1 is SGHTA and CDR2 FQGNSA. The CDR3 extends over 16 amino acids. Trimming cost V 5 bases and J 0 bases, with 14 bases left between them. This CDR3 reads CASSGSGALSGNTIYF. CDR3 nucleotide sequence: TGTGCCAGCAGCGGCTCAGGGGCCCTCTCTGGAAACACCATATATTTT.

The chain is built from TRBV5-4 and TRBJ2-1, with TRBD2 matching 8 bases. The trim removed 0 bases at V and 4 bases at J, leaving 3 bases unmatched. The CDR3 covers 15 residues. CDR1 and CDR2 from the germline V gene are SGHNT and YYREEE (reference sequence). CDR3 protein: CASSLDSGTYNEQFF. The DNA for the CDR3 is TGTGCCAGCAGCTTGGATAGCGGGACGTACAATGAGCAGTTCTTC.

This chain joins TRBV6-5 and TRBJ2-1; D possibly corresponds to TRBD1 (6 bases). The CDR3 runs 13 residues. CDR1 and CDR2 (germline): MNHEY, SVGAGI. The V gene lost 5 bases and the J gene lost 4 bases, with 9 bases spanning the gap. The CDR3, as DNA: TGTGCCAGCAGTCGGACAGATTACAATGAGCAGTTCTTC. Translated, it gives CASSRTDYNEQFF.

As DNA, the CDR3 is TGTGCCAGCAGCTTGACAGGAAATGAGCAGTTCTTC. Translated: CASSLTGNEQFF. This rearrangement joins TRBV5-4 to TRBJ2-1, with D tentatively TRBD1 (5 bases). The V gene lost 1 base and the J gene lost 7 bases, with 6 bases spanning the gap. Germline assignment: CDR1 SGHNT and CDR2 YYREEE (reference sequence). The CDR3 is 12 residues long. The full variable domain, in which reference TRBV5-4 and TRBJ2-1 provide the parts outside the CDR3, is ETGVTQSPTHLIKTRGQQVTLRCSSQSGHNTVSWYQQALGQGPQFIFQYYREEENGRGNFPPRFSGLQFPNYSSELNVNALELDDSALYLCASSLTGNEQFFGPGTRLTVL.

V and J are TRBV7-8 and TRBJ1-5; 9 bases align to TRBD1. CDR1 and CDR2 from the germline V gene are SGHVS and FQNEAQ. V dropped 5 bases and J dropped 1; count of bases not matched to a gene: 9. This CDR3 is 17 amino acids long. The chain's CDR3 is CASSQTGGRGSNQPQHF. CDR3 bases: TGTGCCAGCAGCCAAACAGGGGGCCGAGGGAGCAATCAGCCCCAGCATTTT.

The V and J genes are TRBV18 and TRBJ1-5; TRBD1 is a possible D gene (6 bases). This CDR3 has 14 amino acids. Germline V gene lookup returns CDR1 KGHSH and CDR2 LQKENI. V was trimmed by 6 bases and J by 5 bases, leaving 14 bases between them. The CDR3 region is CASSPGQRDQPQHF. In nucleotides, the CDR3 is TGTGCCAGCTCGCCCGGACAGAGAGATCAGCCCCAGCATTTT. The full variable domain, its missing parts supplied by reference TRBV18 and TRBJ1-5, is NAGVMQNPRHLVRRRGQEARLRCSPMKGHSHVYWYRQLPEEGLKFMVYLQKENIIDESGMPKERFSAEFPKEGPSILRIQQVVRGDSAAYFCASSPGQRDQPQHFGDGTRLSIL.

This sequence joins TRBV28 and TRBJ2-5; tentative D call: TRBD2 (5 bases). The CDR3 is 13 residues long. The germline V and J ends were trimmed by 2 bases and 6 bases, with 10 bases remaining between them. In germline, CDR1 is MDHEN, CDR2 SYDVKM. CDR3 amino acids: CASSLDPGKTQYF. CDR3 coding DNA: TGTGCCAGCAGTTTAGACCCGGGAAAGACCCAGTACTTC.

The gene calls are TRBV2 and TRBJ2-1; D not resolved. V was trimmed by 5 bases and J by 4 bases, leaving 6 bases between them. CDR3 size: 12 residues. Germline V gene lookup returns CDR1 SNHLY and CDR2 FYNNEI. The CDR3 here is CASSYTYNEQFF. The DNA of the CDR3 is TGTGCCAGCAGTTATACTTACAATGAGCAGTTCTTC.

This chain uses TRBV27 with TRBJ2-7; D gene unclear. The CDR3 sequence is 13 residues long. V lost 2 bases, J lost 4 bases, and 9 bases lay in between. The germline gives CDR1 MNHEY, CDR2 SMNVEV (reference sequence). CDR3 region: CASSLASSYEQYF. CDR3 bases: TGTGCCAGCAGTTTAGCCTCCAGTTACGAGCAGTACTTC.

The chain combines TRBV6-5 with TRBJ2-7, with TRBD2 identical over 13 bases. The CDR3 is 15 residues long. CDR1 and CDR2 from the germline V gene are MNHEY and SVGAGI. The ends lost 3 bases at V and 9 bases at J; junction bases unmatched: 8. In nucleotides, the CDR3 is TGTGCCAGCAGTTATGGACTAGCGGGAGAATTCGTGCAGTACTTC. Translated: CASSYGLAGEFVQYF.

This rearrangement joins TRBV4-3 to TRBJ2-1, with D possibly matching TRBD2 (5 bases). Between the trimmed V and J ends, which lost 5 bases and 10 bases, there was a span of 15 bases. The CDR3 is 13 residues long. Germline CDR1 reads LGHNA; CDR2 reads YSLEER. The CDR3 nucleotides are TGCGCCAGCAGCGAACAAACTAGGTCCGAGCAGTTCTTC. It specifies CASSEQTRSEQFF.

The chain employs TRBV4-1 and TRBJ1-1; D might be TRBD1 (5 bases). This CDR3 comprises 19 residues. V lost 1 base to trimming and J lost 4 bases, with 25 bases between them. Germline values: CDR1 MGHRA, CDR2 YSYEKL. This CDR3 reads CASSQGIHRTGELSTEAFF. The CDR3 region has the DNA TGCGCCAGCAGCCAAGGAATACATCGGACGGGGGAACTGAGCACTGAAGCTTTCTTT.

The genes are TRBV25-1 and TRBJ1-1, with D perhaps matching TRBD1 (5 bases). The CDR3 loop spans 15 amino acids. Germline CDR1 reads MGHDK; CDR2 reads SYGVNS. Trimming pared 4 bases from V and 5 bases from J, leaving 17 bases between. CDR3 DNA sequence: TGTGCCAGCAGTGCACCGGGACTGGGGTGGACTGAAGCTTTCTTT. This encodes CASSAPGLGWTEAFF.

This clone was counted a single time. This chain joins TRBV27 and TRBJ2-1; 8 bases map to TRBD2. This CDR3 spans 14 amino acids. Trimming cost V 6 bases and J 5 bases; bases outside gene matches: 6. Germline V lookup: CDR1 MNHEY, CDR2 SMNVEV (reference sequence). The CDR3 nucleotides read TGTGCCAGCAGCTCCAGACTAGCGAACAATGAGCAGTTCTTC. This codes for CASSSRLANNEQFF.

V gene TRBV4-1 combines with J gene TRBJ2-5, with D possibly matching TRBD2 (5 bases). V was shortened by 2 bases and J by 5 bases, with 6 bases between the two germline ends. Germline-derived CDR1 and CDR2 are MGHRA and YSYEKL. CDR3 length: 12 residues. CDR3 loop: CASSQTGETQYF. The CDR3 bases are TGCGCCAGCAGCCAAACGGGGGAGACCCAGTACTTC.

The chain joins TRBV5-6 to TRBJ1-1; TRBD1 matches at 10 bases. The CDR3 runs to 17 residues. Germline CDR1 is SGHDT and CDR2 is YYEEEE. V shed 2 bases and J 0 bases; nucleotides not matched to a gene: 7. The CDR3, as DNA: TGTGCCAGCAGCTTTCGGGACAGGGGAACTATGAACACTGAAGCTTTCTTT. This translates into CASSFRDRGTMNTEAFF.

The chain joins TRBV30 to TRBJ2-1; 12 bases match TRBD2. Germline V gene data show CDR1 as GTSNPN and CDR2 as SVGIG (reference sequence). This CDR3 comprises 15 residues. V shed 4 bases, J shed 7 bases, and the junction held 8 bases outside the gene matches. Written as DNA, the CDR3 is TGTGCCTGGATGATAACTAGCGGGAGGTTAAATGAGCAGTTCTTC. It is translated as CAWMITSGRLNEQFF.

The rearrangement uses TRBV7-9 and TRBJ2-7, with D tentatively TRBD2 (5 bases). CDR1 is SEHNR and CDR2 is FQNEAQ in the germline V gene (reference sequence). The ends were cut back, 4 bases at V and 3 bases at J, with 19 bases in the middle. There are 16 residues in the CDR3. The DNA of the CDR3 is TGTGCCAGCAGCTCATCGAAGAGGGAAGGGAACTACGAGCAGTACTTC. Translated: CASSSSKREGNYEQYF. The entire variable domain, with the rest obtained from reference TRBV7-9 and TRBJ2-7, is as follows: DTGVSQNPRHKITKRGQNVTFRCDPISEHNRLYWYRQTLGQGPEFLTYFQNEAQLEKSRLLSDRFSAERPKGSFSTLEIQRTEQGDSAMYLCASSSSKREGNYEQYFGPGTRLTVT.

The chain is built from TRBV29-1 and TRBJ2-5, with 10 nucleotides matching TRBD2. The junction had 12 bases not matched to a gene; V was cut back by 7 bases and J by 1 base. Per germline, CDR1 SQVTM and CDR2 ANQGSEA. This CDR3 has 16 amino acids. This chain's CDR3 is CSARPSGRDRQETQYF. CDR3 sequence (DNA): TGCAGCGCCCGACCTAGCGGGAGAGATCGCCAAGAGACCCAGTACTTC.

The chain joins TRBV2 to TRBJ2-7, with 7 nucleotides matching TRBD2. The germline CDR1 and CDR2 sequences are SNHLY and FYNNEI. The CDR3 is 14 amino acids. After removal of 5 bases from V and 2 bases from J, the junction contained 6 bases not matched to a gene. DNA of the CDR3: TGTGCCAGCAGTAACTCTGGGGGGGCCTACGAGCAGTACTTC. This codes for CASSNSGGAYEQYF.

This chain uses TRBV13 with TRBJ2-1; D not resolved. The CDR3 has 16 residues. CDR1 is PRHDT and CDR2 is FYEKMQ in the germline V gene (reference sequence). The V end was cut by 3 bases, the J end by 0 bases, with 12 bases between. CDR3 nucleotides: TGTGCCAGCAGCTTCGGCGGAGTCAGCTCCTACAATGAGCAGTTCTTC. Translating it yields CASSFGGVSSYNEQFF. The full variable domain, in which reference TRBV13 and TRBJ2-1 provide the parts outside the CDR3, is AAGVIQSPRHLIKEKRETATLKCYPIPRHDTVYWYQQGPGQDPQFLISFYEKMQSDKGSIPDRFSAQQFSDYHSELNMSSLELGDSALYFCASSFGGVSSYNEQFFGPGTRLTVL.

The chain joins TRBV7-9 to TRBJ2-1; TRBD2 agrees at 8 bases. This CDR3 has 15 amino acids. Per germline, CDR1 SEHNR and CDR2 FQNEAQ (reference sequence). V lost 2 bases, J lost 6 bases, and 6 bases stayed unmatched. The CDR3 sequence is CASSLTGGPFNEQFF. For the CDR3, the DNA is TGTGCCAGCAGCTTAACGGGGGGGCCATTCAATGAGCAGTTCTTC.